This entry concerns a single T cell receptor beta chain. The target antigen is unknown. The data stem from a study of regulatory dendritic cells for organ transplantation. General study points: Mature dendritic cells appeared to drive more memory CD8+ clonal expansion than regulatory ones.

Sorted T cells were CFSE-labeled and cultured five to six days with allogeneic regulatory or mature dendritic cells at 1:10. The assay was immunoSEQ multiplex PCR, and TCRdb's table has in-frame clones only and misses some. The table lists some 18,000 clones, approximately 80% of them singletons. The CDR3 length is 18 residues. Between the trimmed V and J ends, which lost 1 base and 1 base, there was a span of 17 bases. Germline V gene lookup returns CDR1 LGHNA and CDR2 YNFKEQ. The receptor's source is a human donor in good health. Material: memory CD4+ T cells from blood cultured with regulatory dendritic cells. Stated subset: CD45RO+ memory T cells. V and J are TRBV4-2 and TRBJ2-1; D is possibly TRBD2 (5 bases). The CDR3: CASSQVRGLSSSYNEQFF. The CDR3 DNA sequence: TGTGCCAGCAGCCAAGTACGGGGTTTGAGCTCTTCCTACAATGAGCAGTTCTTC.